The 9 T cell receptor beta chains presented below share a single source sample, sequenced in a study of graft-versus-host responses after intestinal transplantation (dated by TCRdb to about 2021). The time point tag for this specimen amounts to: cells obtained before transplantation from donor or recipient. Libraries were prepared through the immunoSEQ multiplex PCR assay. TCRdb stores this immuneACCESS table with in-frame sequences only. Part of the clones is absent; in the studies checked, under half of the shortfall reflects unresolved V genes, and no reason is known for the rest. In this sample the table shows about 120,000 clones, just under 95% of which occur a single time. The top ten clones comprise over 0.1% of the sample. These TCRs are of unknown antigen specificity. Sequencing used unstimulated CD4+ T cells sorted from spleen or lymph node cells, obtained before intestinal transplant. All receptors derive from a human donor who received an intestinal transplant.

This chain links TRBV30 with TRBJ2-7; D not resolved. There are 13 residues in the CDR3. Germline loops: CDR1 GTSNPN, CDR2 SVGIG (reference sequence). V shed 3 bases and J shed 0 bases, with 9 bases lying between them. The DNA of the CDR3 is TGTGCCTGGAGCGGCAGTCGCTCCTACGAGCAGTACTTC. Protein sequence: CAWSGSRSYEQYF.

V is TRBV5-6 and J is TRBJ2-3, with no clear D. Germline values: CDR1 SGHDT, CDR2 YYEEEE. Trimming cost V 4 bases and J 0 bases, with 15 bases left between them. CDR3 length: 16 residues. CDR3 protein: CASSPLAPPSTDTQYF. The DNA for the CDR3 is TGTGCCAGCAGCCCTCTGGCGCCGCCTAGCACAGATACGCAGTATTTT.

CDR3 amino acids: CASSQTQQGSQPQHF. The CDR3 region has the DNA TGTGCCAGCAGCCAAACTCAACAGGGTTCGCAGCCCCAGCATTTT. This rearrangement joins TRBV4-2 to TRBJ1-5; D is perhaps TRBD1 (6 bases). The V and J ends lost 2 bases and 7 bases respectively, with 15 bases between them. This CDR3 has 15 residues. The germline V gene has CDR1 LGHNA and CDR2 YNFKEQ.

This rearrangement joins TRBV12-5 to TRBJ2-5; 8 positions agree with TRBD2. After removal of 7 bases from V and 5 bases from J, the junction contained 3 bases not matched to a gene. The CDR3 consists of 12 residues. Per the germline V gene, CDR1 is LGHNT and CDR2 is FRNRAP. The CDR3 region has the DNA TGTGCTAGTGCCCCGGGGGGGGAGACCCAGTACTTC. It translates to CASAPGGETQYF. Full variable domain (missing parts from reference TRBV12-5 and TRBJ2-5): DARVTQTPRHKVTEMGQEVTMRCQPILGHNTVFWYRQTMMQGLELLAYFRNRAPLDDSGMPKDRFSAEMPDATLATLKIQPSEPRDSAVYFCASAPGGETQYFGPGTRLLVL.

The genes are TRBV6-1 and TRBJ1-5; 7 nucleotides match TRBD1. CDR3 length: 18 amino acids. Germline CDR1 reads MNHNS; CDR2 reads SASEGT. J lost 0 bases, V lost 3 bases, and 11 bases had no gene match. The CDR3 protein is CASSEVFPGGYSNQPQHF. For the CDR3, the DNA is TGTGCCAGCAGTGAGGTGTTTCCAGGGGGGTATAGCAATCAGCCCCAGCATTTT.

The chain joins TRBV5-1 to TRBJ1-2, with D perhaps TRBD1 (5 bases). V was cut by 2 bases and J by 0 bases, with 14 bases left in between. Germline-derived CDR1 and CDR2 are SGHRS and YFSETQ. The CDR3 totals 16 residues. In DNA, the CDR3 is TGCGCCAGCAGCTTTGGGGGAGTCCTTACTAACTATGGCTACACCTTC. It encodes CASSFGGVLTNYGYTF.

The chain couples TRBV7-2 to TRBJ1-3; no definite D call. This CDR3 is 13 amino acids long. Per the germline V gene, CDR1 is SGHTA and CDR2 is FQGNSA. V was trimmed by 2 bases and J by 3 bases, leaving 5 bases between them. CDR3 sequence reads: CASSLSVGNTIYF. In DNA form, the CDR3 reads TGTGCCAGCAGCTTATCGGTTGGAAACACCATATATTTT.

V gene TRBV20-1 combines with J gene TRBJ2-3; D is unclear. V lost 5 bases and J 4 bases, leaving 7 bases between the germline ends. The CDR3 contains 11 residues. Germline loops: CDR1 DFQATT, CDR2 SNEGSKA (reference sequence). As DNA, the CDR3 is TGCAGTGCTGGGCGAGCAGATACGCAGTATTTT. Encoded protein: CSAGRADTQYF.

This clone was seen only a few times. The V call is TRBV9, the J call TRBJ1-4; D remains unclear. Between the trimmed V and J ends, which lost 3 bases and 5 bases, there was a span of 14 bases. Germline loops: CDR1 SGDLS, CDR2 YYNGEE. The CDR3 covers 15 residues. CDR3 coding DNA: TGTGCCAGCAGCGGGCAGAAAAACTCCAATGAAAAACTGTTTTTT. This codes for CASSGQKNSNEKLFF.